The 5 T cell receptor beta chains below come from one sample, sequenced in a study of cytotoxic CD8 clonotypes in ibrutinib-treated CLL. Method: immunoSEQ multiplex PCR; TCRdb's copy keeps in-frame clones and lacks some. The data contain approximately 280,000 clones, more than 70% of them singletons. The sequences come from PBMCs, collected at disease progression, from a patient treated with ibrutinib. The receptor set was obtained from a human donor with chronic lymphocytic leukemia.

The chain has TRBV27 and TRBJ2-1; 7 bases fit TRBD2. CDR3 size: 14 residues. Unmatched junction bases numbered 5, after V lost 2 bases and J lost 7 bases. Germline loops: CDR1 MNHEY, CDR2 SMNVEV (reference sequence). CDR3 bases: TGTGCCAGCAGTTTAATAAGCGGGAAGAATGAGCAGTTCTTC. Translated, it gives CASSLISGKNEQFF.

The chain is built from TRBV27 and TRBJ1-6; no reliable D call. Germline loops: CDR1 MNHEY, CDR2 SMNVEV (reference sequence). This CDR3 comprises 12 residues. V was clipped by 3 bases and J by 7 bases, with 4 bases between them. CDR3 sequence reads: CASSLGNSPLHF. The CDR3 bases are TGTGCCAGCAGTTTGGGCAATTCACCCCTCCACTTT.

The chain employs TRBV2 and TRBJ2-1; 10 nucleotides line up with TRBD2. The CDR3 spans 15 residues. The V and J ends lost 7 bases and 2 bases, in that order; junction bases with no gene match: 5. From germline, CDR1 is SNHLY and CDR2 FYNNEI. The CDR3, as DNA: TGTGCCAGCAAGGCTAGCGGGGGTCCCTACAATGAGCAGTTCTTC. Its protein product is CASKASGGPYNEQFF.

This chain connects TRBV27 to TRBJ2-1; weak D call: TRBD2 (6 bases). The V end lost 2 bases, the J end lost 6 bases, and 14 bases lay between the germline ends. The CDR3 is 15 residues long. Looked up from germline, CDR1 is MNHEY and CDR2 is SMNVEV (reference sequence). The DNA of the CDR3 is TGTGCCAGCAGTTTAGTCGGGAGTGGACCCAATGAGCAGTTCTTC. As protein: CASSLVGSGPNEQFF.

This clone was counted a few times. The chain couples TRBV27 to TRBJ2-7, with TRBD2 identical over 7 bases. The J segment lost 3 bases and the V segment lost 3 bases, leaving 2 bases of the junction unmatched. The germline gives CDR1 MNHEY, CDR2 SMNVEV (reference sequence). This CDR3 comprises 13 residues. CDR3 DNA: TGTGCCAGCAGTTTTGGCGGGAGCTACGAGCAGTACTTC. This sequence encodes CASSFGGSYEQYF.